This TCR beta chain is from a study of CD8 T cells in Susac syndrome. With random hexamers, reverse transcription was performed on about 0.45 to 1 ug of RNA. It was immunoSEQ multiplex PCR that amplified TCR beta CDR3 across 54 Vbeta and 13 Jbeta. MiXCR was run by TCRdb on the immunoSEQ multiplex PCR reads, yielding one entry per CDR3 protein. The repertoire holds 250,000 to 300,000 distinct CDR3 sequences, with around nine tenths as singletons. FACS enriched CD8+ TEMRA cells, while bulk CD8+ and CD4+ were negatively isolated. This clonotype was sampled from a human donor with multiple sclerosis. The specimen sequenced was CD8+ T cells from PBMCs.

The CDR3 loop is CASSLAPGARFEQYF. The CDR3 DNA sequence: TGTGCCAGCAGCTTAGCACCGGGGGCACGATTCGAGCAGTACTTC. The chain uses TRBV7-9 and TRBJ2-7, with D possibly called TRBD1 or TRBD2 (6 bases each). The CDR3 spans 15 residues. The ends were cut back, 0 bases at V and 6 bases at J, with 15 bases in the middle. CDR1 is SEHNR, CDR2 FQNEAQ, per germline (reference sequence).